The TCR beta chain described here comes from a study of molecular identifiers for immune sequencing clone quantification. Bulk libraries came from a prior protocol with listed TCR primers. TCRdb reprocessed the PCR reads via MiXCR and lists one record per CDR3 protein. Found here are some 96,000 distinct CDR3 sequences, roughly 24% of them singletons; the top ten hold 0.94%. V shed 6 bases and J shed 4 bases, with 13 bases lying between them. Germline-derived CDR1 and CDR2 are LNHDA and SQIVND (reference sequence). CDR3 size: 14 residues. Points on this clonotype: Its target is not known. This may arise from a read error, as a much more abundant clone is one base away.

Overall study results and limits: Highly expanded clones may be undercounted when identical TCR molecules share barcodes.

V usage is TRBV19 and J usage is TRBJ1-5; D gene uncertain. The TCR originated in a human donor in good health. Some libraries in this study had Jurkat cell RNA spiked in. The sample taken for sequencing was naive CD8+ T cells from blood, with Jurkat cell RNA spiked in. Subset of the sample: FACS-sorted CD8+CD4-CCR7+CD45RA+ naive T cells. The CDR3 is CASRQKPLNQPQHF. CDR3 nucleotides: TGTGCCAGTAGACAGAAACCCCTGAATCAGCCCCAGCATTTT.